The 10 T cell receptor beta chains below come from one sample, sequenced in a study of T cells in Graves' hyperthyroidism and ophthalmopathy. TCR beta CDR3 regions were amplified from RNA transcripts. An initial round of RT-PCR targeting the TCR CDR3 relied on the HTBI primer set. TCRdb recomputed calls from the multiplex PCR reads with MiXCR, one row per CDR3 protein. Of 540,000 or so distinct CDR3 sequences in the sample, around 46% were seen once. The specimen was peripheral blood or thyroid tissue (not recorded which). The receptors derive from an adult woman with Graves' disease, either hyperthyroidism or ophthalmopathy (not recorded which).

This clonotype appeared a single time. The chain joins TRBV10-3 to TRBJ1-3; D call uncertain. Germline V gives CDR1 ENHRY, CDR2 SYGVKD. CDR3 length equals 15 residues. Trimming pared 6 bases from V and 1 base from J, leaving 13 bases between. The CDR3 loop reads CAIRGSAASGNTIYF. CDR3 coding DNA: TGTGCCATCAGGGGGAGTGCAGCGTCTGGAAACACCATATATTTT.

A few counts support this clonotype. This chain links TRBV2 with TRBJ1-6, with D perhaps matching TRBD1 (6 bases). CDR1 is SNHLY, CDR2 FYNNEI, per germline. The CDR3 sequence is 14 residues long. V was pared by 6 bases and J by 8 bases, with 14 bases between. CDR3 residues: CASRTQGRYSPLHF. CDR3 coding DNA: TGTGCCAGCAGGACTCAGGGGAGGTATTCACCCCTCCACTTT. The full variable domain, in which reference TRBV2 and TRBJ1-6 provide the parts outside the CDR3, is EPEVTQTPSHQVTQMGQEVILRCVPISNHLYFYWYRQILGQKVEFLVSFYNNEISEKSEIFDDQFSVERPDGSNFTLKIRSTKLEDSAMYFCASRTQGRYSPLHFGNGTRLTVT.

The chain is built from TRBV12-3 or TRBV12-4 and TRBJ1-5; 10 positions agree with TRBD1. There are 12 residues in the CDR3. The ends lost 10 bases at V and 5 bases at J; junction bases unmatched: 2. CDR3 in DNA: TGTGCCACCGGGACAGGGGATCAGCCCCAGCATTTT. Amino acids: CATGTGDQPQHF.

The CDR3 sequence: CASSSGQGRHGYTF. CDR3 nucleotides: TGCGCCAGCAGCTCCGGACAGGGAAGGCATGGCTACACCTTC. The genes are TRBV5-1 and TRBJ1-2; TRBD1 aligns across 8 bases. In germline, CDR1 is SGHRS, CDR2 YFSETQ. The CDR3 contains 14 residues. V trimming: 3 bases; J trimming: 6 bases; junction bases outside the gene matches: 7.

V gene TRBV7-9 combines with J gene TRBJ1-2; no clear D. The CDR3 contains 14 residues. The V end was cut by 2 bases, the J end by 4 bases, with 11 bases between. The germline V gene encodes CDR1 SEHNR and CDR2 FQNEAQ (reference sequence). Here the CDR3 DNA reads TGTGCCAGCAGCTTAATTGCAGTAGCCTATGGCTACACCTTC. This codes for CASSLIAVAYGYTF.

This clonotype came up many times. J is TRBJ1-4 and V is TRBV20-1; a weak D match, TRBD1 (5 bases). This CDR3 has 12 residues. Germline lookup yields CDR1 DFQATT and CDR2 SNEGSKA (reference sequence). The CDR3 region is CVGGAENEKLFF. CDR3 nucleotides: TGCGTTGGGGGAGCCGAAAATGAAAAACTGTTTTTT.

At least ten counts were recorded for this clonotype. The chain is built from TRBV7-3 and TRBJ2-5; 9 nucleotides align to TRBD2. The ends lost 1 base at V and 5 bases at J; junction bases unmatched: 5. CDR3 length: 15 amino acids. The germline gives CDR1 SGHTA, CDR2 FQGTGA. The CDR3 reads CASSLSSGSSETQYF. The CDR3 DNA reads TGTGCCAGCAGCTTAAGTAGCGGGAGCTCTGAGACCCAGTACTTC.

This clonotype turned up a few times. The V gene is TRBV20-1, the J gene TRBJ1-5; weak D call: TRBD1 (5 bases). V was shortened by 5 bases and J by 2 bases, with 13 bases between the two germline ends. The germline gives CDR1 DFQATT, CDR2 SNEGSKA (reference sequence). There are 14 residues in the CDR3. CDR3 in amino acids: CSAARRGGNQPQHF. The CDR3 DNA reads TGCAGTGCTGCCAGGAGGGGAGGCAATCAGCCCCAGCATTTT.

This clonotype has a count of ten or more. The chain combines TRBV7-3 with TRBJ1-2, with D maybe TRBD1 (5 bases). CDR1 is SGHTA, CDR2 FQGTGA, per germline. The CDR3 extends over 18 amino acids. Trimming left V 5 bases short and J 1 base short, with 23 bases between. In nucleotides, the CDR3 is TGTGCCAGCAGCCCACGGAGGGACCTGTCCGGGAATAACTATGGCTACACCTTC. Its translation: CASSPRRDLSGNNYGYTF.

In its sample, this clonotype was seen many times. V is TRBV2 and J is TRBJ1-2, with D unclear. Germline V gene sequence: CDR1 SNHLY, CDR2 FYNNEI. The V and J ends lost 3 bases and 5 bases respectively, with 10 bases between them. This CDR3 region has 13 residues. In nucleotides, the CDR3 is TGTGCCAGCAGTGACGGCCGTCAATATGGCTACACCTTC. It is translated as CASSDGRQYGYTF.